This T cell receptor (beta chain) was captured in a study of blood T cell repertoires in COVID-19. Turning to the study itself: Collection of acute and convalescent COVID-19 samples took place in the United States, Italy and Spain. The cDNA or gDNA used as material had been derived from T cells, B-cell-depleted T cells, or PBMCs.

Authors' data handling: Reference gene primer amplification gave nucleated cell count estimates. Libraries were prepared by immunoSEQ multiplex PCR; TCRdb keeps only in-frame clonotypes and omits some of them. V and J calls and clone size are those listed in that table; D and trimming were worked out from the DNA. This table has about 270,000 clones, about 89% appearing once. Looked up from germline, CDR1 is SGHVS and CDR2 is FNYEAQ. The trim removed 3 bases at V and 2 bases at J, leaving 6 bases unmatched. The CDR3 is 17 residues long. The V gene is TRBV7-6, the J gene TRBJ2-1; 11 bases line up with TRBD2. This receptor was taken from a man aged 35 to 55 with active or convalescent COVID-19. The material sequenced was peripheral blood. The CDR3 here is CASSFLLAGGTYNEQFF. CDR3 sequence (DNA): TGTGCCAGCAGCTTCCTGCTAGCGGGAGGAACCTACAATGAGCAGTTCTTC.